This T cell receptor (beta chain) was recorded in a study of vaccination and CD4 T cells after COVID-19. The wider study: Participants were vaccinated with two doses, given as either BNT162b2 or mRNA-1273 vaccine. Investigators took post-vaccine samples a median 72 days after dose two, within a range of 14 to 241. Post-COVID sampling occurred a median approximately 93 days after diagnosis (range 35 to 161).

For this clonotype: No antigen is known for it.

Oncomine TCR Beta short-read sequencing was applied to DNA from cultured CD4+ T cells. In this case, cultured CD4+ T cells provided the extracted genomic DNA. TCRdb passed the PCR reads through MiXCR, listing each CDR3 protein once. The sample yields a few thousand distinct CDR3 sequences, approximately 71% seen once. The CDR3 is 16 residues long. Germline values: CDR1 SGHVS, CDR2 FQNEAQ. The J segment lost 4 bases and the V segment lost 5 bases, leaving 11 bases of the junction unmatched. Specified treatment: roughly 11-day PBMC culture with coronavirus spike peptide pools or control peptides (ViraFEST assay). CD4+ T cells of the unexposed donor were collected before the COVID-19 pandemic (2011-2018).

V gene TRBV7-8 combines with J gene TRBJ2-3; 8 positions match TRBD2. The receptor comes from a human donor in good health. The sample consisted of CD4+ T cells from blood, cultured in vitro. DNA for the CDR3: TGTGCCAGCAGCCCGCCCCGGCGGGGGGACCCAGATACGCAGTATTTT. Encoded protein: CASSPPRRGDPDTQYF.